These 24 T cell receptor beta chains came from one sample sequenced in a study of intratumoral heterogeneity in liver cancer. The protocol was immunoSEQ multiplex PCR, while the TCRdb copy is restricted to in-frame clones and leaves out a portion. This repertoire shows 20,000 or so clones, roughly 66% found once; its top ten account for about a sixth. The source was tumor-adjacent normal tissue, collected before any cancer treatment. The receptors here all came from a woman between 70 and 85 years old with hepatocellular carcinoma.

This chain links TRBV10-1 with TRBJ2-7; 10 bases are a match to TRBD1. The germline CDR1 and CDR2 sequences are WNHNN and SYGVQD (reference sequence). This CDR3 region has 14 residues. V shed 8 bases, J shed 11 bases, and the junction held 15 bases outside the gene matches. The CDR3 DNA sequence: TGCGCCAGCTGGCATCCAGCCGGGACAGGGGATAAGTACTTC. This gives the protein CASWHPAGTGDKYF.

The chain has TRBV2 and TRBJ2-1; a weak D match, TRBD2 (5 bases). Trimming shortened V by 5 bases and J by 0 bases, and 11 bases separated the two germline ends. The germline V gene encodes CDR1 SNHLY and CDR2 FYNNEI. The CDR3 length is 15 residues. The CDR3 is CASSPPGISYNEQFF. The CDR3 nucleotides read TGTGCCAGCAGTCCCCCCGGGATCTCCTACAATGAGCAGTTCTTC.

The V gene is TRBV12-5, the J gene TRBJ2-5, with D perhaps matching TRBD1 or TRBD2 (6 bases each). Germline V gives CDR1 LGHNT, CDR2 FRNRAP. This CDR3 is 14 amino acids long. V lost 6 bases to trimming and J lost 5 bases, with 16 bases between them. The chain's CDR3 is CASGVGGGSETQYF. In DNA, the CDR3 is TGTGCTAGTGGGGTGGGGGGCGGTTCCGAGACCCAGTACTTC. Based on the CDR3 plus reference TRBV12-5 and TRBJ2-5, the full variable domain is DARVTQTPRHKVTEMGQEVTMRCQPILGHNTVFWYRQTMMQGLELLAYFRNRAPLDDSGMPKDRFSAEMPDATLATLKIQPSEPRDSAVYFCASGVGGGSETQYFGPGTRLLVL.

This clone was detected only a few times. The V and J genes are TRBV20-1 and TRBJ2-3; 12 bases map to TRBD2. The CDR3 covers 18 residues. Germline assignment: CDR1 DFQATT and CDR2 SNEGSKA (reference sequence). V lost 3 bases, J lost 0 bases, and 10 bases stayed unmatched. The CDR3 region is CSASSLPSGRGSTDTQYF. In DNA form, the CDR3 reads TGCAGTGCTAGTTCCCTCCCTAGCGGGAGGGGCAGCACAGATACGCAGTATTTT.

The chain joins TRBV28 to TRBJ1-6; 10 bases match TRBD1. The junction had 9 bases not matched to a gene; V was cut back by 6 bases and J by 7 bases. This CDR3 region has 16 residues. Germline V gene lookup returns CDR1 MDHEN and CDR2 SYDVKM. CDR3 sequence reads: CASRTAGTGVNSPLHF. The CDR3 region has the DNA TGTGCCAGCAGAACGGCCGGGACAGGGGTAAATTCACCCCTCCACTTT. The full variable domain, with the rest looked up from reference TRBV28 and TRBJ1-6, is DVKVTQSSRYLVKRTGEKVFLECVQDMDHENMFWYRQDPGLGLRLIYFSYDVKMKEKGDIPEGYSVSREKKERFSLILESASTNQTSMYLCASRTAGTGVNSPLHFGNGTRLTVT.

The rearrangement joins TRBV7-9 to TRBJ2-7; D possibly matches TRBD1 or TRBD2 (5 bases each). From germline, CDR1 is SEHNR and CDR2 FQNEAQ (reference sequence). This CDR3 spans 15 amino acids. Trimming cost V 2 bases and J 1 base, with 12 bases left between them. The CDR3 loop is CASSLPGTGSYEQYF. CDR3 DNA sequence: TGTGCCAGCAGCTTACCCGGGACGGGATCCTACGAGCAGTACTTC.

Points on this clone: Compared with germline, one end of the junction differs, possibly owing to a read error. The gene calls are TRBV5-6 and TRBJ1-5, with a possible D match to TRBD1 (5 bases). This CDR3 contains 14 residues. Germline lookup yields CDR1 SGHDT and CDR2 YYEEEE. DNA of the CDR3: TGTGCCCGCAGCTTGGGGGGGGGACATCAGCCCCAGCATTTT. Protein sequence: CARSLGGGHQPQHF.

Only a few counts were recorded for this clone. This chain links TRBV2 with TRBJ1-1, with a weak D call TRBD1 (6 bases). V was clipped by 4 bases and J by 5 bases, with 20 bases between them. The germline CDR1 and CDR2 sequences are SNHLY and FYNNEI. This CDR3 spans 16 amino acids. CDR3 loop: CASSAWDTPGETEAFF. For the CDR3, the DNA is TGTGCCAGCAGTGCCTGGGACACCCCTGGCGAAACTGAAGCTTTCTTT.

The V call is TRBV5-5, the J call TRBJ2-5; 8 bases agree with TRBD1. The trim removed 0 bases at V and 5 bases at J, leaving 3 bases unmatched. The CDR3 covers 14 residues. Germline assignment: CDR1 SGHKS and CDR2 YYEKEE (reference sequence). This CDR3 reads CASSLDTGGETQYF. The CDR3 nucleotides are TGTGCCAGCAGCTTGGACACAGGGGGTGAGACCCAGTACTTC. The whole variable domain, remainder taken from reference TRBV5-5 and TRBJ2-5, is DAGVTQSPTHLIKTRGQQVTLRCSPISGHKSVSWYQQVLGQGPQFIFQYYEKEERGRGNFPDRFSARQFPNYSSELNVNALLLGDSALYLCASSLDTGGETQYFGPGTRLLVL.

Comments on this clone: Within the sample, other DNA sequences also encode this same CDR3. J is TRBJ2-2 and V is TRBV5-1; D is ambiguous. Looked up from germline, CDR1 is SGHRS and CDR2 is YFSETQ. V dropped 3 bases and J dropped 2 bases, with 5 bases sitting between them. The CDR3 covers 13 residues. CDR3 in amino acids: CASSWGNTGELFF. The CDR3 DNA sequence: TGCGCCAGCAGCTGGGGAAACACCGGGGAGCTGTTTTTT.

The J gene is TRBJ2-1, the V gene TRBV5-1; D remains ambiguous. The CDR3 length is 16 residues. CDR1 SGHRS and CDR2 YFSETQ come from the germline V gene. V was shortened by 0 bases and J by 0 bases, with 10 bases between the two germline ends. The CDR3 DNA sequence: TGCGCCAGCAGCTTGGTTGAACTTAGCTCCTACAATGAGCAGTTCTTC. Protein: CASSLVELSSYNEQFF. Drawing the rest from reference TRBV5-1 and TRBJ2-1, the complete variable domain is KAGVTQTPRYLIKTRGQQVTLSCSPISGHRSVSWYQQTPGQGLQFLFEYFSETQRNKGNFPGRFSGRQFSNSRSEMNVSTLELGDSALYLCASSLVELSSYNEQFFGPGTRLTVL.

The CDR3 sequence is CASSPVPAKNIQYF. Written as DNA, the CDR3 is TGTGCCAGCTCACCGGTCCCGGCCAAAAACATTCAGTACTTC. The chain couples TRBV18 to TRBJ2-4; D is ambiguous. Germline V gene data show CDR1 as KGHSH and CDR2 as LQKENI. V was cut by 3 bases and J by 1 base, with 7 bases left in between. This CDR3 has 14 residues.

This clone has more than one count but fewer than ten. This sequence joins TRBV18 and TRBJ2-1; 10 bases agree with TRBD2. In germline, CDR1 is KGHSH, CDR2 LQKENI. The CDR3 is 14 residues long. The junction had 7 bases not matched to a gene; V was cut back by 4 bases and J by 10 bases. CDR3 in DNA: TGTGCCAGCTCACATCTAGCGGGAGAGGGAGAGCAGTTCTTC. Residues: CASSHLAGEGEQFF.

V and J are TRBV19 and TRBJ2-7; 8 positions match TRBD2. Germline V CDR1 and CDR2: LNHDA, SQIVND (reference sequence). V shed 6 bases and J 4 bases; nucleotides not matched to a gene: 5. The CDR3 sequence is 13 residues long. DNA for the CDR3: TGTGCCAGTAGCCAGCCGGGAGGGTACGAGCAGTACTTC. This gives the protein CASSQPGGYEQYF.

The chain joins TRBV5-1 to TRBJ2-7, with D maybe TRBD1 (6 bases). The germline V gene encodes CDR1 SGHRS and CDR2 YFSETQ. The V gene lost 0 bases and the J gene lost 4 bases, with 11 bases spanning the gap. CDR3 length: 14 amino acids. The CDR3 DNA is TGCGCCAGCAGCTTGGCCCAGGGGTTATACGAGCAGTACTTC. This translates into CASSLAQGLYEQYF.

This chain connects TRBV3-1 (or the pseudogene TRBV3-2) to TRBJ2-1, with D perhaps matching TRBD2 (6 bases). Germline assignment: CDR1 LGHDT and CDR2 YNNKEL (reference sequence). This CDR3 is 14 amino acids long. Trimming stripped 7 bases from V and 3 bases from J, with 13 bases between. The CDR3 sequence is CASNPGLHYNEQFF. DNA of the CDR3: TGTGCCAGCAACCCTGGACTACACTACAATGAGCAGTTCTTC.

The chain carries TRBV19 and TRBJ2-1; TRBD2 matches 8 bases. Looked up from germline, CDR1 is LNHDA and CDR2 is SQIVND (reference sequence). V lost 10 bases, J lost 7 bases, and 15 bases stayed unmatched. This CDR3 is built from 15 residues. The CDR3 coding sequence is TGTGCCACCTCTCCCAGAGCGGGAGAAAGTAATGAGCAGTTCTTC. It translates to CATSPRAGESNEQFF.

The gene calls are TRBV19 and TRBJ2-1; 8 bases line up with TRBD2. Germline V gene sequence: CDR1 LNHDA, CDR2 SQIVND (reference sequence). V shed 6 bases, J shed 3 bases, and the junction held 16 bases outside the gene matches. This CDR3 has 18 amino acids. The CDR3 bases are TGTGCCAGTAGGGGCCATTCGATGGGTAGCGGGGACTACAATGAGCAGTTCTTC. Translating it yields CASRGHSMGSGDYNEQFF.

The chain recombines TRBV6-1 with TRBJ2-3; D is undetermined. Germline V gene lookup returns CDR1 MNHNS and CDR2 SASEGT. The CDR3 sequence is 14 residues long. V lost 2 bases and J 7 bases, leaving 13 bases between the germline ends. In nucleotides, the CDR3 is TGTGCCAGCAGTGAATCTGGTCTGGCCTATACGCAGTATTTT. The encoded protein is CASSESGLAYTQYF.

This sequence joins TRBV29-1 and TRBJ2-5; 8 nucleotides match TRBD2. Germline CDR1 SQVTM, CDR2 ANQGSEA. The CDR3 extends over 14 amino acids. J was trimmed by 5 bases and V by 5 bases; bases with no gene match: 10. CDR3 loop: CSVSSAGGRETQYF. Written as DNA, the CDR3 is TGCAGCGTTAGTAGTGCGGGAGGTCGTGAGACCCAGTACTTC.

The chain links TRBV11-2 to TRBJ2-6, with D unclear. This CDR3 has 15 residues. V gave up 6 bases and J gave up 0 bases, with 9 bases separating them. From germline, CDR1 is SGHAT and CDR2 FQNNGV. The CDR3 DNA reads as TGTGCCAGCAGTTCTAGTAACTCTGGGGCCAACGTCCTGACTTTC. This gives the protein CASSSSNSGANVLTF.

The rearrangement uses TRBV4-2 and TRBJ1-3; D possibly corresponds to TRBD1 (5 bases). The CDR3 length is 15 residues. The V gene's germline CDR1 is LGHNA and CDR2 YNFKEQ. V dropped 1 base and J dropped 2 bases, with 9 bases sitting between them. CDR3 in DNA: TGTGCCAGCAGCCAAGGTCCAGGGACTGGAAACACCATATATTTT. This encodes CASSQGPGTGNTIYF.

The chain joins TRBV3-1 (or the pseudogene TRBV3-2) to TRBJ2-7; 12 bases agree with TRBD2. The CDR3 runs 15 residues. CDR1 and CDR2 (germline): LGHDT, YNNKEL (reference sequence). V lost 3 bases and J lost 4; bases outside the gene matches: 4. CDR3 residues: CASSQTTSGSYEQYF. The DNA of the CDR3 is TGTGCCAGCAGCCAGACGACTAGCGGGAGTTACGAGCAGTACTTC.

There are a few counts of this clone. J is TRBJ2-2 and V is TRBV7-3; no firm D call. Trimming removed 5 bases at V and 1 base at J, with 8 bases between. Germline V lookup: CDR1 SGHTA, CDR2 FQGTGA. The CDR3 has 14 amino acids. CDR3 sequence (DNA): TGTGCCAGCAGCATCGCGAGGAACACCGGGGAGCTGTTTTTT. Its translation: CASSIARNTGELFF.